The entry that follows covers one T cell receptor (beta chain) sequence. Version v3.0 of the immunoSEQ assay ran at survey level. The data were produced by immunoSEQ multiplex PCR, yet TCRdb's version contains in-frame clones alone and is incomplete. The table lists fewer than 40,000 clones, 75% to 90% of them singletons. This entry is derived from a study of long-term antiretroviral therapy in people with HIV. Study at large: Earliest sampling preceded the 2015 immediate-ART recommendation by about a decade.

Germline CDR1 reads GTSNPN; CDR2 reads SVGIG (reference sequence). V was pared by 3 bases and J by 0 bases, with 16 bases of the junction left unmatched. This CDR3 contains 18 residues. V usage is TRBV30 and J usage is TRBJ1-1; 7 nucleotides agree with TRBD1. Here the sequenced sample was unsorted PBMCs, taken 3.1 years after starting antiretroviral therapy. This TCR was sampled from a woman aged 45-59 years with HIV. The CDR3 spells CAWSPRWGRTGMNTEAFF. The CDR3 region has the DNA TGTGCCTGGAGCCCGAGGTGGGGCCGGACAGGTATGAACACTGAAGCTTTCTTT.